What follows are 12 T cell receptor beta chains derived from one specimen sequenced in a study of Graves' ophthalmopathy and Graves' hyperthyroidism. Using RNA transcripts, the TCR beta CDR3 regions were amplified. First-round RT-PCR with HTBI primers preceded a second-round multiplex PCR. In TCRdb, the multiplex PCR reads were re-called with MiXCR into one record per CDR3 protein. This table holds about 550,000 distinct CDR3 sequences, less than 40% found once. The source material was peripheral blood or thyroid tissue (not recorded which). Receptor source: an adult man with Graves' hyperthyroidism.

In this sample, this clonotype turned up a few times. The chain combines TRBV5-6 with TRBJ1-4; unclear D gene. Per germline, CDR1 SGHDT and CDR2 YYEEEE. The CDR3 totals 13 residues. V lost 4 bases to trimming and J lost 6 bases, with 10 bases between them. DNA of the CDR3: TGTGCCAGCAGCCCTGTCGGGTATGAAAAACTGTTTTTT. Translating gives CASSPVGYEKLFF.

The V call is TRBV12-3 or TRBV12-4, the J call TRBJ1-5, with 8 bases fitting TRBD1. With V trimmed by 4 bases and J by 14 bases, 10 bases remained unmatched. This CDR3 is built from 13 residues. CDR3 sequence reads: CASSWGGQAYEHF. The CDR3 nucleotides are TGTGCCAGCAGTTGGGGGGGACAGGCGTACGAGCATTTT.

This clonotype was seen many times. The chain uses TRBV29-1 and TRBJ1-2; possibly TRBD1 for D (5 bases). The CDR3 is 14 residues long. Trimming removed 6 bases at V and 0 bases at J, with 14 bases between. Germline CDR1 SQVTM, CDR2 ANQGSEA. CDR3 sequence: CSVPRGGANYGYTF. Here the CDR3 DNA reads TGCAGCGTGCCACGGGGGGGAGCTAACTATGGCTACACCTTC. Full variable domain (missing parts from reference TRBV29-1 and TRBJ1-2): SAVISQKPSRDICQRGTSLTIQCQVDSQVTMMFWYRQQPGQSLTLIATANQGSEATYESGFVIDKFPISRPNLTFSTLTVSNMSPEDSSIYLCSVPRGGANYGYTFGSGTRLTVV.

On this clonotype itself: This may be a read error, as it is one base from a much larger clone. A read error is likely, as this CDR3 ends without the conserved phenylalanine or tryptophan. The V and J genes are TRBV7-8 and TRBJ2-7; the D gene is possibly TRBD2 (5 bases). There are 14 residues in the CDR3. Germline V lookup: CDR1 SGHVS, CDR2 FQNEAQ. Trimming took off 3 bases at V and 3 bases at J, with 12 bases between the two ends. CDR3 sequence reads: CASSFEGTDYEQYS. DNA of the CDR3: TGTGCCAGCAGCTTTGAGGGTACTGACTACGAGCAGTACTCC.

Details on this clonotype: The conserved phenylalanine or tryptophan is not found at the CDR3 terminus, so this likely reflects a read error. The genes are TRBV27 and TRBJ2-7; 8 bases agree with TRBD1. Germline CDR1 and CDR2: MNHEY and SMNVEV (reference sequence). The CDR3 covers 13 residues. V was clipped by 5 bases and J by 4 bases; unmatched bases: 4. The CDR3 region has the DNA TGTGCCAGCAGTCCAGGGGGCGCGTACGAGCAGTACCTC. Protein: CASSPGGAYEQYL.

Notes on this clonotype: Germline is not matched at one junction end, which may reflect a read error. The chain uses TRBV2 and TRBJ1-3, with 8 bases identical to TRBD1. The CDR3 has 14 amino acids. From germline, CDR1 is SNHLY and CDR2 FYNNEI. The CDR3 nucleotides read TGTGCCAGCCGGGACAGGAATACTGGAAACACCATACATTTT. Translated, it gives CASRDRNTGNTIHF.

This clonotype has at least ten counts. The chain carries TRBV7-9 and TRBJ1-4; D is uncertain. V lost 5 bases to trimming and J lost 11 bases, with 9 bases between them. Germline lookup yields CDR1 SEHNR and CDR2 FQNEAQ (reference sequence). The CDR3 loop spans 11 amino acids. The CDR3 loop is CASSKGPKLFF. CDR3 DNA sequence: TGTGCCAGCAGCAAGGGCCCTAAACTGTTTTTT.

This clonotype was detected a few times. J is TRBJ2-6 and V is TRBV14; D possibly matches TRBD1 or TRBD2 (5 bases each). V was pared by 8 bases and J by 2 bases, with 19 bases between. This CDR3 spans 17 amino acids. The V gene's germline CDR1 is SGHDN and CDR2 FVKESK. CDR3 coding DNA: TGTGCCAGCTCACCAACGGCGAGGGGCGCTGGGGCCAACGTCCTGACTTTC. Translation: CASSPTARGAGANVLTF.

The chain uses TRBV7-3 and TRBJ2-3; a weak D match, TRBD1 (5 bases). Trimming pared 1 base from V and 6 bases from J, leaving 11 bases between. The CDR3 totals 14 residues. CDR1 is SGHTA, CDR2 FQGTGA, per germline. The CDR3 reads CASSLMGRADTQYF. The DNA of the CDR3 is TGTGCCAGCAGCTTAATGGGCAGGGCGGATACGCAGTATTTT.

The rearrangement joins TRBV2 to TRBJ1-6; D is undetermined. In germline, CDR1 is SNHLY, CDR2 FYNNEI. The CDR3 length is 16 residues. V was pared by 4 bases and J by 7 bases, with 17 bases between. The CDR3 DNA reads as TGTGCCAGCAGTGCTCCGCCGCCCCGATTCAATTCACCCCTCCACTTT. This translates into CASSAPPPRFNSPLHF.

As regards this clonotype: This may arise from a read error, as a much more abundant clone is one base away. The genes are TRBV7-3 and TRBJ2-2; D is tentatively TRBD1 or TRBD2 (5 bases each). The CDR3 is made up of 16 amino acids. Germline CDR1 and CDR2: SGHTA and FQGTGA. The CDR3 coding sequence is TGTGCCAGCAGCTTAGGTTCGGGGCTGAACACCGGGGAGCCGTTTTTT. This sequence encodes CASSLGSGLNTGEPFF.

V is TRBV7-9 and J is TRBJ2-2; D gene ambiguous. The germline V and J ends were trimmed by 1 base and 0 bases, with 6 bases remaining between them. This CDR3 contains 15 residues. CDR1 is SEHNR and CDR2 is FQNEAQ in the germline V gene (reference sequence). Here the CDR3 DNA reads TGTGCCAGCAGCTTAGACGCTGCGAACACCGGGGAGCTGTTTTTT. Encoded protein: CASSLDAANTGELFF.